The rows below give T cell receptor beta chains drawn from one sample of a study of cytomegalovirus exposure and HLA in healthy donors. The method was immunoSEQ multiplex PCR; TCRdb's version includes in-frame clones alone and lacks a portion of them. The sample lists 100,000 or so clones; approximately 77% were seen once. The sample was PBMCs. The receptors stem from a woman in her thirties or forties in good health and CMV-seronegative. Each CDR3 is given with its conserved first and last residue. D genes are given only for firm matches. Where a row states a size, it is once, few, many or the class of an expanded clone; other rows omit it.

clone_size: few
j_call: TRBJ1-1
d_call: .
v_call: TRBV19
cdr3_aa: CASRYQGRGTEAFF
cdr3_nt: TGTGCCAGTCGTTACCAGGGTAGGGGCACTGAAGCTTTCTTT

clone_size: .
j_call: TRBJ2-7
d_call: .
v_call: TRBV4-2
cdr3_aa: CASSQDGGYSYEQYF
cdr3_nt: TGTGCCAGCAGCCAAGATGGGGGGTACTCCTACGAGCAGTACTTC

clone_size: .
j_call: TRBJ1-2
d_call: .
v_call: TRBV4-2
cdr3_aa: CASGPGVNGYTF
cdr3_nt: TGTGCCAGCGGGCCGGGGGTAAATGGCTACACCTTC

clone_size: .
j_call: TRBJ2-6
d_call: .
v_call: TRBV5-1
cdr3_aa: CASSLDGAGANVLTF
cdr3_nt: TGCGCCAGCAGCTTGGATGGAGCTGGGGCCAACGTCCTGACTTTC

clone_size: few
j_call: TRBJ1-4
d_call: .
v_call: TRBV6-1
cdr3_aa: CASSTTGRINEKLFF
cdr3_nt: TGTGCCAGCAGTACTACAGGGAGAATTAATGAAAAACTGTTTTTT

clone_size: .
j_call: TRBJ2-7
d_call: TRBD2
v_call: TRBV27
cdr3_aa: CASSYGGMGNEQYF
cdr3_nt: TGTGCCAGCAGTTACGGGGGGATGGGTAACGAGCAGTACTTC

clone_size: .
j_call: TRBJ2-5
d_call: TRBD2
v_call: TRBV4-1
cdr3_aa: CASSHGGSGTEETQYF
cdr3_nt: TGCGCCAGCAGCCATGGTGGTAGCGGGACGGAAGAGACCCAGTACTTC

clone_size: .
j_call: TRBJ2-7
d_call: .
v_call: TRBV2
cdr3_aa: CASSVPGSPYEQYF
cdr3_nt: TGTGCCAGCAGTGTCCCAGGCAGCCCGTACGAGCAGTACTTC

clone_size: few
j_call: TRBJ2-3
d_call: TRBD2
v_call: TRBV5-1
cdr3_aa: CATTAGGWSDTQYF
cdr3_nt: TGCGCCACCACAGCGGGGGGTTGGTCAGATACGCAGTATTTT

clone_size: .
j_call: TRBJ2-3
d_call: .
v_call: TRBV20-1
cdr3_aa: CSARSGGIQYF
cdr3_nt: TGCAGTGCTAGGTCAGGGGGGATTCAGTATTTT

clone_size: once
j_call: TRBJ2-7
d_call: TRBD2
v_call: TRBV7-8
cdr3_aa: CASSLGGGLVYEQYF
cdr3_nt: TGTGCCAGCAGCTTGGGCGGGGGGCTAGTCTACGAGCAGTACTTC

clone_size: .
j_call: TRBJ2-2
d_call: .
v_call: TRBV19
cdr3_aa: CASSFPQPGELFF
cdr3_nt: TGTGCCAGTAGCTTCCCACAGCCCGGGGAGCTGTTTTTT

clone_size: .
j_call: TRBJ1-1
d_call: .
v_call: TRBV5-1
cdr3_aa: CASSSGQNTEAFF
cdr3_nt: TGCGCCAGCAGCTCGGGACAGAACACTGAAGCTTTCTTT

clone_size: .
j_call: TRBJ2-3
d_call: TRBD1
v_call: TRBV15
cdr3_aa: CATSRDGTGHDTQYF
cdr3_nt: TGTGCCACCAGCAGAGACGGGACAGGTCACGATACGCAGTATTTT

clone_size: .
j_call: TRBJ2-7
d_call: .
v_call: TRBV5-8
cdr3_aa: CASSFQVSYEQYF
cdr3_nt: TGTGCCAGCAGTTTCCAGGTATCCTACGAGCAGTACTTC

clone_size: once
j_call: TRBJ1-2
d_call: .
v_call: TRBV2
cdr3_aa: CASSDPYGYTF
cdr3_nt: TGTGCCAGCAGTGATCCTTATGGCTACACCTTC

clone_size: once
j_call: TRBJ2-7
d_call: TRBD1
v_call: TRBV11-3
cdr3_aa: CASSLAGTGLYEQYF
cdr3_nt: TGTGCCAGCAGCTTAGCCGGGACAGGCCTCTACGAGCAGTACTTC

clone_size: once
j_call: TRBJ2-2
d_call: .
v_call: TRBV5-1
cdr3_aa: CASSDQGRRELFF
cdr3_nt: TGCGCCAGCAGCGATCAGGGTAGAAGGGAGCTGTTTTTT

clone_size: few
j_call: TRBJ1-2
d_call: .
v_call: TRBV6-1
cdr3_aa: CASSESLSGYTF
cdr3_nt: TGTGCCAGCAGTGAATCCCTGAGTGGCTACACCTTC

clone_size: .
j_call: TRBJ2-3
d_call: TRBD2
v_call: TRBV6-4
cdr3_aa: CASTLGTSGRPTDTQYF
cdr3_nt: TGTGCCAGCACTCTAGGGACTAGCGGGAGACCGACAGATACGCAGTATTTT